What follows are 30 T cell receptor beta chains derived from one specimen sequenced in a study of T cell repertoires in cytomegalovirus infection. TCRdb used MiXCR to reprocess the reads, holding one entry per CDR3 protein. The sample has approximately 110,000 distinct CDR3 sequences, roughly a tenth seen once; the top ten hold about 32%. These TCRs' antigens remain unknown. Source material: PBMCs, sequenced either directly or after in vitro stimulation (not recorded which). The receptors were sampled from a human donor in good health (CMV status not recorded). Some clones in this sample may be carry-over from other donors' samples.

This clonotype was counted ten times or more. The chain recombines TRBV19 with TRBJ1-1, with TRBD1 as a possible D gene (6 bases). The ends were cut back, 10 bases at V and 1 base at J, with 22 bases in the middle. Per the germline V gene, CDR1 is LNHDA and CDR2 is SQIVND (reference sequence). CDR3 size: 16 residues. The CDR3 nucleotides read TGTGCCACCATCGACCGGGGGGGGGCGAGGAACACTGAAGCTTTCTTT. It yields the protein CATIDRGGARNTEAFF.

Only a few counts were recorded for this clonotype. The chain uses TRBV28 and TRBJ2-1; D remains ambiguous. This CDR3 region has 14 residues. Trimming pared 4 bases from V and 4 bases from J, leaving 11 bases between. CDR1 and CDR2 from the germline V gene are MDHEN and SYDVKM. The CDR3 DNA reads as TGTGCCAGCAGTTCCACTCCCAATTACAATGAGCAGTTCTTC. The encoded protein is CASSSTPNYNEQFF.

A few counts support this clonotype. The chain couples TRBV7-2 to TRBJ2-5; TRBD1 aligns across 8 bases. This CDR3 has 15 residues. With V trimmed by 5 bases and J by 3 bases, 8 bases remained unmatched. The germline gives CDR1 SGHTA, CDR2 FQGNSA. CDR3 bases: TGTGCCAGCAGCGCTCGACAGGGGCGGGAAGAGACCCAGTACTTC. Its translation is CASSARQGREETQYF.

The sample holds many counts of this clonotype. The chain combines TRBV11-3 with TRBJ2-3, with D possibly TRBD2 on 5 matching bases. The CDR3 sequence is 13 residues long. Germline assignment: CDR1 SGHNT and CDR2 YENEEA. V lost 5 bases and J lost 4, with 10 bases in between. The CDR3 coding sequence is TGTGCCAGCAGCCAATCCGGGGCAGATACGCAGTATTTT. Residues: CASSQSGADTQYF. Drawing the rest from reference TRBV11-3 and TRBJ2-3, the complete variable domain is EAGVVQSPRYKIIEKKQPVAFWCNPISGHNTLYWYLQNLGQGPELLIRYENEEAVDDSQLPKDRFSAERLKGVDSTLKIQPAELGDSAVYLCASSQSGADTQYFGPGTRLTVL.

This clonotype has ten or more counts. J is TRBJ2-1 and V is TRBV7-2; D call uncertain. V was pared by 5 bases and J by 6 bases, with 11 bases between. CDR3 size: 13 residues. Germline lookup yields CDR1 SGHTA and CDR2 FQGNSA. The CDR3 here is CASSNDWANEQFF. CDR3 DNA sequence: TGTGCCAGCAGCAATGATTGGGCCAATGAGCAGTTCTTC.

This clonotype was found many times. This chain uses TRBV27 with TRBJ1-2, with 8 bases identical to TRBD1. The germline V gene has CDR1 MNHEY and CDR2 SMNVEV (reference sequence). CDR3 length: 19 residues. V shed 4 bases, J shed 3 bases, and the junction held 19 bases outside the gene matches. The DNA of the CDR3 is TGTGCCAGCAGTTCTTCAGGGGGCCCCACGGAGTACGGGGACTATGGCTACACCTTC. This translates into CASSSSGGPTEYGDYGYTF.

The chain recombines TRBV24-1 with TRBJ2-6; no definite D call. The ends were cut back, 7 bases at V and 0 bases at J, with 3 bases in the middle. This CDR3 comprises 13 residues. The germline gives CDR1 KGHDR, CDR2 SFDVKD. CDR3 DNA sequence: TGTGCCACCAGGGCCTCTGGGGCCAACGTCCTGACTTTC. This codes for CATRASGANVLTF.

This clonotype was picked up many times. The chain is built from TRBV20-1 and TRBJ2-2, with D possibly TRBD1 on 5 matching bases. CDR1 is DFQATT, CDR2 SNEGSKA, per germline (reference sequence). The CDR3 runs to 15 residues. Trimming took off 0 bases at V and 0 bases at J, with 8 bases between the two ends. CDR3 bases: TGCAGTGCTAGAGATGCAGGGCCGAACACCGGGGAGCTGTTTTTT. It is translated as CSARDAGPNTGELFF.

The V and J genes are TRBV11-3 and TRBJ2-3; perhaps TRBD2 as D (5 bases). The CDR3 consists of 12 residues. Trimming left V 5 bases short and J 5 bases short, with 8 bases between. Germline CDR1 SGHNT, CDR2 YENEEA. The CDR3 here is CASSGGLDTQYF. DNA for the CDR3: TGTGCCAGCAGCGGTGGACTAGATACGCAGTATTTT.

This clonotype occurred many times. This chain connects TRBV7-2 to TRBJ2-3, with 10 bases lining up with TRBD1. Germline V gene lookup returns CDR1 SGHTA and CDR2 FQGNSA. CDR3 length: 14 amino acids. V dropped 6 bases and J dropped 3; count of bases not matched to a gene: 3. The CDR3 nucleotides are TGTGCCAGCAGGTGGACAGGGGGAACAGATACGCAGTATTTT. Its translation is CASRWTGGTDTQYF.

This clonotype was counted at least ten times. This chain uses TRBV20-1 with TRBJ1-5; D not resolved. This CDR3 spans 15 amino acids. V was clipped by 0 bases and J by 5 bases, with 14 bases between them. Germline V lookup: CDR1 DFQATT, CDR2 SNEGSKA (reference sequence). The chain's CDR3 is CSARDISGQHQPQHF. The CDR3 DNA reads as TGCAGTGCTAGAGATATTTCAGGTCAGCATCAGCCCCAGCATTTT.

This clonotype was observed at least ten times. J is TRBJ2-7 and V is TRBV2, with 8 bases matching TRBD1. This CDR3 spans 14 amino acids. V trimming: 3 bases; J trimming: 5 bases; junction bases outside the gene matches: 6. The V gene's germline CDR1 is SNHLY and CDR2 FYNNEI. The CDR3 loop is CASSDPGGFHEQYF. DNA of the CDR3: TGTGCCAGCAGTGATCCAGGGGGCTTTCACGAGCAGTACTTC.

This clonotype was seen only once. The V and J genes are TRBV29-1 and TRBJ1-1, with D possibly matching TRBD1 (5 bases). The CDR3 is 12 amino acids. Looked up from germline, CDR1 is SQVTM and CDR2 is ANQGSEA. V gave up 1 base and J gave up 7 bases, with 10 bases separating them. The CDR3 region is CSVEVGGSEAFF. The CDR3 DNA is TGCAGCGTTGAAGTGGGGGGGAGTGAAGCTTTCTTT.

There are many counts of this clonotype. The rearrangement joins TRBV6-6 to TRBJ2-7; D unclear. The CDR3 is made up of 11 amino acids. V lost 5 bases and J 7 bases, leaving 9 bases between the germline ends. The germline CDR1 and CDR2 sequences are MNHNY and SVGAGI (reference sequence). CDR3: CASSKTWEQYV. The DNA for the CDR3 is TGTGCCAGCAGTAAGACCTGGGAGCAGTACGTC.

This clonotype was counted many times. The chain joins TRBV5-8 to TRBJ1-1, with unresolved D. CDR1 is SGHTS, CDR2 YDEGEE, per germline. The CDR3 loop spans 14 amino acids. V lost 1 base to trimming and J lost 2 bases, with 9 bases between them. The CDR3 here is CASSLRRPNTEAFF. The CDR3 coding sequence is TGTGCCAGCAGCTTGAGGCGGCCCAACACTGAAGCTTTCTTT. Full variable domain (rest looked up from reference TRBV5-8 and TRBJ1-1): EAGVTQSPTHLIKTRGQQATLRCSPISGHTSVYWYQQALGLGLQFLLWYDEGEERNRGNFPPRFSGRQFPNYSSELNVNALELEDSALYLCASSLRRPNTEAFFGQGTRLTVV.

In its sample, this clonotype was seen a few times. V gene TRBV28 combines with J gene TRBJ2-7; no definite D call. The CDR3 length is 12 residues. Germline V lookup: CDR1 MDHEN, CDR2 SYDVKM. V was clipped by 2 bases and J by 5 bases, with 7 bases between them. CDR3 sequence (DNA): TGTGCCAGCAGTTTAAGGTCCAACGAGCAGTACTTC. Its translation: CASSLRSNEQYF.

In its sample, this clonotype was seen a few times. The V gene is TRBV6-5, the J gene TRBJ2-7, with D possibly TRBD2 on 6 matching bases. Trimming stripped 2 bases from V and 4 bases from J, with 12 bases between. Germline values: CDR1 MNHEY, CDR2 SVGAGI. This CDR3 is 14 amino acids long. CDR3 in amino acids: CASSYVGGAYEQYF. CDR3 nucleotides: TGTGCCAGCAGTTACGTGGGAGGCGCGTACGAGCAGTACTTC.

This clonotype was seen at least ten times. The chain has TRBV7-9 and TRBJ2-1, with 8 bases aligning to TRBD2. V was pared by 3 bases and J by 4 bases, with 5 bases of the junction left unmatched. This CDR3 spans 15 amino acids. From germline, CDR1 is SEHNR and CDR2 FQNEAQ (reference sequence). The CDR3, as DNA: TGTGCCAGCAGCTTGATACTAGCGGAATACAATGAGCAGTTCTTC. Translation: CASSLILAEYNEQFF.

This clonotype was counted many times. The CDR3 coding sequence is TGTGCCAGCAGCTTGAGACTAGCGGGAGTGGGGGTCACTTCACGTTCTACGCAGTATTTT. Translating gives CASSLRLAGVGVTSRSTQYF. This chain links TRBV7-2 with TRBJ2-3; TRBD2 matches 12 bases. The CDR3 has 20 amino acids. The trim removed 3 bases at V and 8 bases at J, leaving 21 bases unmatched. Germline CDR1 reads SGHTA; CDR2 reads FQGNSA.

At least ten counts were recorded for this clonotype. The chain recombines TRBV11-2 with TRBJ1-4; D is unresolved. V lost 1 base and J lost 3, with 6 bases in between. This CDR3 contains 14 residues. Per germline, CDR1 SGHAT and CDR2 FQNNGV. The CDR3 spells CASSLGAANEKLFF. CDR3 sequence (DNA): TGTGCCAGCAGCTTAGGGGCGGCTAATGAAAAACTGTTTTTT. Full variable domain (outside the CDR3, taken from reference TRBV11-2 and TRBJ1-4): EAGVAQSPRYKIIEKRQSVAFWCNPISGHATLYWYQQILGQGPKLLIQFQNNGVVDDSQLPKDRFSAERLKGVDSTLKIQPAKLEDSAVYLCASSLGAANEKLFFGSGTQLSVL.

Many counts were recorded for this clonotype. J is TRBJ1-2 and V is TRBV7-2, with D perhaps TRBD1 (6 bases). CDR3 length: 14 amino acids. Trimming took off 5 bases at V and 4 bases at J, with 14 bases between the two ends. Germline V CDR1 and CDR2: SGHTA, FQGNSA. CDR3 amino acids: CASSILRDTYGYTF. CDR3 coding DNA: TGTGCCAGCAGCATTCTGCGGGACACCTATGGCTACACCTTC. Supplemented by reference TRBV7-2 and TRBJ1-2, the full variable domain reads GAGVSQSPSNKVTEKGKDVELRCDPISGHTALYWYRQSLGQGLEFLIYFQGNSAPDKSGLPSDRFSAERTGGSVSTLTIQRTQQEDSAVYLCASSILRDTYGYTFGSGTRLTVV.

This clonotype showed up many times. The V gene is TRBV7-2, the J gene TRBJ2-7, with 8 positions matching TRBD2. V shed 1 base, J shed 7 bases, and the junction held 9 bases outside the gene matches. Germline V gives CDR1 SGHTA, CDR2 FQGNSA. This CDR3 has 15 amino acids. The CDR3 loop reads CASSLEIAGTREQYF. The DNA for the CDR3 is TGTGCCAGCAGCTTAGAAATAGCGGGAACGAGGGAGCAGTACTTC.

This rearrangement joins TRBV5-6 to TRBJ2-1, with 13 positions matching TRBD2. The germline V gene has CDR1 SGHDT and CDR2 YYEEEE. The CDR3 has 18 amino acids. Trimming at V came to 4 bases and at J to 2 bases, leaving 9 bases not matched to a gene. The CDR3 bases are TGTGCCAGCAGCAAAACTAGCGGGAGGGCCCGGACCTACAATGAGCAGTTCTTC. It specifies CASSKTSGRARTYNEQFF. The whole variable domain, remainder taken from reference TRBV5-6 and TRBJ2-1, is DAGVTQSPTHLIKTRGQQVTLRCSPKSGHDTVSWYQQALGQGPQFIFQYYEEEERQRGNFPDRFSGHQFPNYSSELNVNALLLGDSALYLCASSKTSGRARTYNEQFFGPGTRLTVL.

This clonotype was recorded a few times. CDR3 loop: CASSQDRVSNEQYF. The CDR3 nucleotides read TGTGCCAGCAGTCAGGACAGGGTCTCGAACGAGCAGTACTTC. This chain connects TRBV28 to TRBJ2-7, with 8 positions matching TRBD1. Losses at the gene ends were 5 bases for V and 5 bases for J; bases not matched to a gene: 8. This CDR3 is 14 amino acids long. CDR1 is MDHEN and CDR2 is SYDVKM in the germline V gene.

About this clonotype: A much larger clonotype is one base distant, so this may be a read error. Since no conserved phenylalanine or tryptophan closes the CDR3, a read error is the likely cause. V usage is TRBV24-1 and J usage is TRBJ2-1, with 9 bases matching TRBD1. V lost 1 base to trimming and J lost 7 bases; unmatched junction nucleotides: 7. The CDR3 sequence is 16 residues long. The germline gives CDR1 KGHDR, CDR2 SFDVKD. This CDR3 is CATSDLPGQGWNEQFL. The CDR3 coding sequence is TGTGCCACCAGTGATTTACCGGGACAGGGCTGGAATGAGCAGTTCCTC.

This clonotype was counted at least ten times. This CDR3 reads CATGSQETQYF. The CDR3 region has the DNA TGTGCCACCGGGAGCCAAGAGACCCAGTACTTC. This sequence joins TRBV24-1 and TRBJ2-5; maybe TRBD2 (5 bases). The CDR3 runs 11 residues. V lost 9 bases, J lost 1 base, and 5 bases lay in between. Germline lookup yields CDR1 KGHDR and CDR2 SFDVKD.

The table lists this clonotype with many counts. The chain carries TRBV4-1 and TRBJ2-1; TRBD1 is a possible D gene (6 bases). CDR3 length equals 15 residues. With 4 bases removed from V and 15 bases from J, the gap between germline ends came to 25 bases. Germline-derived CDR1 and CDR2 are MGHRA and YSYEKL. CDR3 sequence: CASSPGTFLDIAPFF. DNA of the CDR3: TGCGCCAGCAGCCCGGGGACATTTTTAGATATTGCGCCGTTCTTC.

This clonotype came up many times. The V and J genes are TRBV7-3 and TRBJ2-1, with 10 bases that match TRBD2. Germline V lookup: CDR1 SGHTA, CDR2 FQGTGA. The ends lost 1 base at V and 7 bases at J; junction bases unmatched: 7. This CDR3 is 16 amino acids long. CDR3 coding DNA: TGTGCCAGCAGCTTAATGGGGGCTAGCGGGAGTAATGAGCAGTTCTTC. Its translation is CASSLMGASGSNEQFF. Supplemented by reference TRBV7-3 and TRBJ2-1, the full variable domain reads GAGVSQTPSNKVTEKGKYVELRCDPISGHTALYWYRQSLGQGPEFLIYFQGTGAADDSGLPNDRFFAVRPEGSVSTLKIQRTERGDSAVYLCASSLMGASGSNEQFFGPGTRLTVL.

In its sample, this clonotype was seen many times. The gene calls are TRBV7-2 and TRBJ2-7; TRBD1 matches 7 bases. CDR3 length: 15 amino acids. From germline, CDR1 is SGHTA and CDR2 FQGNSA. V shed 5 bases, J shed 4 bases, and the junction held 11 bases outside the gene matches. In DNA, the CDR3 is TGTGCCAGCAGCCCAACGGGACAGAAGGGGTACGAGCAGTACTTC. Protein product: CASSPTGQKGYEQYF.

This clonotype showed up many times. This chain links TRBV7-2 with TRBJ1-1; D is unresolved. The V gene's germline CDR1 is SGHTA and CDR2 FQGNSA. The length of the CDR3 is 12 residues. The V end was cut by 4 bases, the J end by 4 bases, with 7 bases between. The CDR3: CASSSIGTEAFF. The DNA for the CDR3 is TGTGCCAGCAGCTCAATTGGCACTGAAGCTTTCTTT.